The text below deals with one T cell receptor (beta chain). Followed longitudinally, the Seattle patients had been enrolled during active infection. The source of the sample is a study of blood T cell repertoires in COVID-19. Sequencing was performed with immunoSEQ multiplex PCR; in TCRdb, only in-frame clones are kept and a portion is missing. The sample shows about 200,000 clones, around 85% of them seen only once. The receptor was isolated from a woman aged 70-85 years with COVID-19, enrolled during active disease. Sequencing was performed on peripheral blood.

This chain's CDR3 is CASSPAGLAGGGETQYF. Here the CDR3 DNA reads TGTGCCAGCAGCCCTGCCGGACTAGCGGGGGGAGGGGAGACCCAGTACTTC. The chain joins TRBV3-1 (or the pseudogene TRBV3-2) to TRBJ2-5; TRBD2 agrees at 14 bases. V lost 4 bases, J lost 5 bases, and 9 bases stayed unmatched. The germline V gene encodes CDR1 LGHDT and CDR2 YNNKEL (reference sequence). This CDR3 is built from 17 residues.